The sequence of this T cell receptor beta chain was determined in a study of cytomegalovirus exposure and HLA in healthy donors. On this clone: Its antigen is not known.

The PCR employed 60 Vbeta primers together with 13 Jbeta primers. The data were produced by immunoSEQ multiplex PCR, yet TCRdb's version contains in-frame clones alone and is incomplete. The sample records approximately 150,000 clones, about 84% being singletons. Study-wide findings and caveats: In a later analysis, most CMV-associated TCR beta chains appeared HLA-restricted. Rare sequences made up most TCRs, while some public TCRs were found in many donors.

CDR1 and CDR2 from the germline V gene are LNHDA and SQIVND (reference sequence). V dropped 4 bases and J dropped 10 bases, with 11 bases sitting between them. This CDR3 comprises 13 residues. The chain carries TRBV19 and TRBJ1-6; D may be TRBD1 (6 bases). Sequenced material: PBMCs. This clonotype originated in a man aged 18 to 35 in good health and CMV-seronegative. CDR3 coding DNA: TGTGCCAGTAGTACGAACAGGGAATCACCCCTCCACTTT. This codes for CASSTNRESPLHF.